These 2 T cell receptor beta chains were sequenced from one sample in a study of cytomegalovirus exposure and HLA in healthy donors. The PCR ran on 60 Vbeta and 13 Jbeta primers. Profiling relied on immunoSEQ multiplex PCR, and the TCRdb table lists in-frame clones only, not all of them. Altogether roughly 110,000 clones are present, 67% being singletons, with the ten largest covering roughly 8.7%. Specimen: PBMCs. The receptors stem from a young man in good health and CMV-seropositive.

The chain couples TRBV9 to TRBJ2-1; TRBD2 is a possible D gene (7 bases). This CDR3 comprises 16 residues. Germline V gene sequence: CDR1 SGDLS, CDR2 YYNGEE. V lost 2 bases, J lost 8 bases, and 20 bases lay in between. The CDR3 bases are TGTGCCAGCAGCGTCTCCGCCGGGGGGCCCTTCGATGAGCAGTTCTTC. It specifies CASSVSAGGPFDEQFF. Combining the CDR3 with reference TRBV9 and TRBJ2-1 gives the whole variable domain DSGVTQTPKHLITATGQRVTLRCSPRSGDLSVYWYQQSLDQGLQFLIQYYNGEERAKGNILERFSAQQFPDLHSELNLSSLELGDSALYFCASSVSAGGPFDEQFFGPGTRLTVL.

The V and J genes are TRBV2 and TRBJ2-3; 9 nucleotides agree with TRBD2. The CDR3 contains 13 residues. Trimming cost V 10 bases and J 1 base; bases outside gene matches: 3. Germline CDR1 reads SNHLY; CDR2 reads FYNNEI. CDR3 coding DNA: TGTGCCACAAAGCGGGGGGGCACAGATACGCAGTATTTT. Its protein is CATKRGGTDTQYF.